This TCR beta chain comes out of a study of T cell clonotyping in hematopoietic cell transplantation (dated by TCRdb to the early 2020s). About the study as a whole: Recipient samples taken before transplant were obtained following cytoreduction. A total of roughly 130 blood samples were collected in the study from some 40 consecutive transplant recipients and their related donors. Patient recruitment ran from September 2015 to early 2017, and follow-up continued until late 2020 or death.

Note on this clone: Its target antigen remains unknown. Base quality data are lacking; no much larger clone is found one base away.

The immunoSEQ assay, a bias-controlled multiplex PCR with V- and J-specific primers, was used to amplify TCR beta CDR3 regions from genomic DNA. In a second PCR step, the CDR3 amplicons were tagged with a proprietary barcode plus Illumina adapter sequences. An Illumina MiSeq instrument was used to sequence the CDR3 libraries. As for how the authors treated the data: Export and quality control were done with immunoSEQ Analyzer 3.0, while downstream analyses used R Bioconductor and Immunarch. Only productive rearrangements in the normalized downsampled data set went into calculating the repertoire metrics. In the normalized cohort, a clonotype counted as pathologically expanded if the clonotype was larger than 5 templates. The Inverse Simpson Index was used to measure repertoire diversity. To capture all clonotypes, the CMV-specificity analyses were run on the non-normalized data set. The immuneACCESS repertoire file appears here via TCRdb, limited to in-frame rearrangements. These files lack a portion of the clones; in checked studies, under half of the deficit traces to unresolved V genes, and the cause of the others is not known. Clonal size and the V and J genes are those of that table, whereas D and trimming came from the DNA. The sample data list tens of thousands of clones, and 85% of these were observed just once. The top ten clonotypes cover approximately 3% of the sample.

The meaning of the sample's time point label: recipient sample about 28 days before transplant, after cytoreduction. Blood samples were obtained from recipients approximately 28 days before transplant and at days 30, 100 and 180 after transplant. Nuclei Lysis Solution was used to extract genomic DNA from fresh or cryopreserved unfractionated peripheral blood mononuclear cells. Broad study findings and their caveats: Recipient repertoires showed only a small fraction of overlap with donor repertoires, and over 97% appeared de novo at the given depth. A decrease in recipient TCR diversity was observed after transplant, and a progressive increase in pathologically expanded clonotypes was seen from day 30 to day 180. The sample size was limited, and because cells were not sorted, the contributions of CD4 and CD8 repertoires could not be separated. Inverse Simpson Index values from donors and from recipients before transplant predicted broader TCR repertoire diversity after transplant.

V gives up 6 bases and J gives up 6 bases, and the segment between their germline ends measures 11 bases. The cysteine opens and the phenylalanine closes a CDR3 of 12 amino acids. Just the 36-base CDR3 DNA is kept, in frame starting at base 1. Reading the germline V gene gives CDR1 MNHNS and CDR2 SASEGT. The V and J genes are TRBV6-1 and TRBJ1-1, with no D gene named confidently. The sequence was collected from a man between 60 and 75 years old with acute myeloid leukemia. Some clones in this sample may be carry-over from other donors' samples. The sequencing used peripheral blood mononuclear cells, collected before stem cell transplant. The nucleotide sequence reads TGTGCCAGCAGCTTGACCAACTCTGAAGCTTTCTTT. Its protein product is CASSLTNSEAFF.